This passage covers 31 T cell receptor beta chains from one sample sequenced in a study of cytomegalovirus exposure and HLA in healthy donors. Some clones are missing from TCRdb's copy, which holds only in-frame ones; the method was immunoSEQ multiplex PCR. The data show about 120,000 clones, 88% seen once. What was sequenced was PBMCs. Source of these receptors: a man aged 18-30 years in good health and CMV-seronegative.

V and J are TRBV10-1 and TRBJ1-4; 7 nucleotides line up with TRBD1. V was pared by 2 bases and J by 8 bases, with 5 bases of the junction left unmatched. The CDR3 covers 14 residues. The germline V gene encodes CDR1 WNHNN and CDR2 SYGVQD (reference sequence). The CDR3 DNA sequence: TGCGCCAGCAGTGAGGACAGGGAGTACGAAAAACTGTTTTTT. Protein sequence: CASSEDREYEKLFF.

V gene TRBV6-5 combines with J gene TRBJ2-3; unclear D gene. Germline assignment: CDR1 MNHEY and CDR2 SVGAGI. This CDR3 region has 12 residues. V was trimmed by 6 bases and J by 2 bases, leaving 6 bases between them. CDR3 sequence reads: CASRGDTDTQYF. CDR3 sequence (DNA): TGTGCCAGCAGGGGCGACACAGATACGCAGTATTTT.

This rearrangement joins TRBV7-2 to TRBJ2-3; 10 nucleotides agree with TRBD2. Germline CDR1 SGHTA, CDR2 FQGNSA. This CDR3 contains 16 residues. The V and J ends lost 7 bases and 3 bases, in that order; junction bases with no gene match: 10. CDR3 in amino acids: CASTQTATSGTDTQYF. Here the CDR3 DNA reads TGTGCCAGCACCCAAACGGCGACTAGCGGGACAGATACGCAGTATTTT.

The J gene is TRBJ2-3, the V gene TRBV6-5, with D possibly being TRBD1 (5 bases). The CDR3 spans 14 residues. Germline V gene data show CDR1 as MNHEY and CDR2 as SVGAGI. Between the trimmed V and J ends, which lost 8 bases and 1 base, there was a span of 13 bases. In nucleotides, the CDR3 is TGTGCCAGCTCCCGGAGCAGGGGCACAGATACGCAGTATTTT. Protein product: CASSRSRGTDTQYF.

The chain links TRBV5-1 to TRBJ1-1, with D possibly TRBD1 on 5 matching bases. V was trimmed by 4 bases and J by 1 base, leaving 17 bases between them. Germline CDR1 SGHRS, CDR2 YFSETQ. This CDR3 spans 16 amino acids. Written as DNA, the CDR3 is TGCGCCAGCAGCCCACGGGACGGACTAAAGAACACTGAAGCTTTCTTT. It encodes CASSPRDGLKNTEAFF.

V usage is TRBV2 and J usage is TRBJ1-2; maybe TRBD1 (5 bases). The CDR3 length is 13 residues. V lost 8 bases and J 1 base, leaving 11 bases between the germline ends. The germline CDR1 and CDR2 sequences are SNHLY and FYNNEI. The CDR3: CASGGYGNYGYTF. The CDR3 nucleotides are TGTGCCAGCGGGGGGTACGGTAACTATGGCTACACCTTC.

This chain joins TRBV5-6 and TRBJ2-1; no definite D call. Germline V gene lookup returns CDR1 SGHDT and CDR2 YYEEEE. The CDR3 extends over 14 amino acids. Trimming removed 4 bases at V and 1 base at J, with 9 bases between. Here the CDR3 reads CASSLGSSYNEQFF. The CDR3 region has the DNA TGTGCCAGCAGCCTAGGCTCATCCTACAATGAGCAGTTCTTC.

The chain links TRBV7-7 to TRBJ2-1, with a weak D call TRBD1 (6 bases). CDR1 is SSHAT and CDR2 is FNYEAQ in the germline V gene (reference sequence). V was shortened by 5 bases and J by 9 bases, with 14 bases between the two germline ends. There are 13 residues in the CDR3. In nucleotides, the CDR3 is TGTGCCAGCAGCACGACAGGCGTCGGTGAGCAGTTCTTC. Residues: CASSTTGVGEQFF.

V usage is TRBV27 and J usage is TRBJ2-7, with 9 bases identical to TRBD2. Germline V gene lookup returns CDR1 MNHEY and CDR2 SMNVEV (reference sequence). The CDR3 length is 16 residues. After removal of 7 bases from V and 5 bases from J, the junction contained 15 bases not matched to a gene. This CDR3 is CASNSHSGSKVNEQYF. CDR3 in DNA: TGTGCCAGCAATTCTCATAGCGGGAGTAAGGTCAACGAGCAGTACTTC.

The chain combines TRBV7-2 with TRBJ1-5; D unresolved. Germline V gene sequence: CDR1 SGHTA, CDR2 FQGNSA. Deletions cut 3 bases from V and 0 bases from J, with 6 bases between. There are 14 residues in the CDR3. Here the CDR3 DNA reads TGTGCCAGCAGCTTCGGTCTTAGCAATCAGCCCCAGCATTTT. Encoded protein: CASSFGLSNQPQHF.

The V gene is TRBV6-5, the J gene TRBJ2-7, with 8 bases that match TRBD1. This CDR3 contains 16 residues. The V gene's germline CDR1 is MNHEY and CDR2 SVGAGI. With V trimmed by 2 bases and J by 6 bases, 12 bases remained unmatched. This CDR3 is CASSYPSGQGFFEQYF. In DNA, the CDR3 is TGTGCCAGCAGTTACCCCTCCGGACAGGGCTTCTTCGAGCAGTACTTC.

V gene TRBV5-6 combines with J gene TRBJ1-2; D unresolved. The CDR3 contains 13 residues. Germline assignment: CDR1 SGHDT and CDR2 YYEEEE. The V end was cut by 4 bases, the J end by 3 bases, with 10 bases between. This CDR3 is CASSELVYYGYTF. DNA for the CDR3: TGTGCCAGCAGCGAACTGGTTTACTATGGCTACACCTTC. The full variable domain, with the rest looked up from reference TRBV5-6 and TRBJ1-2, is DAGVTQSPTHLIKTRGQQVTLRCSPKSGHDTVSWYQQALGQGPQFIFQYYEEEERQRGNFPDRFSGHQFPNYSSELNVNALLLGDSALYLCASSELVYYGYTFGSGTRLTVV.

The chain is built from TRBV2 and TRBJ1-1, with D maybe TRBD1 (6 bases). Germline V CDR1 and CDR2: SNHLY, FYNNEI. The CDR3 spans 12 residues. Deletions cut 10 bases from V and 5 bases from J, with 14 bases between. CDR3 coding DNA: TGTGCCACCCTGGACAGAAGAACTGAAGCTTTCTTT. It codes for CATLDRRTEAFF.

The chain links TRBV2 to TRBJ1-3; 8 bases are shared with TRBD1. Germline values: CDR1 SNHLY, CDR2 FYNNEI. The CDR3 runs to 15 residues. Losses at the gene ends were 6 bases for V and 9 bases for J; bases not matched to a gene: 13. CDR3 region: CASSRQGAGDSTIYF. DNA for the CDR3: TGTGCCAGCAGCAGGCAGGGGGCTGGGGATAGCACCATATATTTT.

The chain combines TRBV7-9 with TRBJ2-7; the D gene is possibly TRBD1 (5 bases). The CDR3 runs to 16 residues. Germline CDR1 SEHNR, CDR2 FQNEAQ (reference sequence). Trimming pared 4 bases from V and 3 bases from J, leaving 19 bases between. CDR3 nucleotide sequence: TGTGCCAGCAGCTCCGATCCCTGGGGCCTCGTCTACGAGCAGTACTTC. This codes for CASSSDPWGLVYEQYF.

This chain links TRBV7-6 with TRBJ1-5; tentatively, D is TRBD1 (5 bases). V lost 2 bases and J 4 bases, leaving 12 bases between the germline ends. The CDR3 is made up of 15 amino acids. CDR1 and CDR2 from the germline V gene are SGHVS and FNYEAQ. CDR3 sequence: CASSLSPGMNQPQHF. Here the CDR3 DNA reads TGTGCCAGCAGCTTATCCCCAGGGATGAATCAGCCCCAGCATTTT.

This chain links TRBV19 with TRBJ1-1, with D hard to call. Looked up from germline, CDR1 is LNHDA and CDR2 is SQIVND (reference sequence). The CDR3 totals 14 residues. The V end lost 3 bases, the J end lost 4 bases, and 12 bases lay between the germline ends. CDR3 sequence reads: CASSIQRSGTEAFF. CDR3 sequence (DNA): TGTGCCAGTAGTATTCAAAGGAGTGGCACTGAAGCTTTCTTT.

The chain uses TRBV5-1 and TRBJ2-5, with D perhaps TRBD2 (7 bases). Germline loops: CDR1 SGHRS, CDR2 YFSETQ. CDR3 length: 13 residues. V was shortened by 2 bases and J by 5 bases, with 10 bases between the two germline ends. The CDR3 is CASSFGGQETQYF. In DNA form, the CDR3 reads TGCGCCAGCAGCTTCGGGGGGCAGGAGACCCAGTACTTC.

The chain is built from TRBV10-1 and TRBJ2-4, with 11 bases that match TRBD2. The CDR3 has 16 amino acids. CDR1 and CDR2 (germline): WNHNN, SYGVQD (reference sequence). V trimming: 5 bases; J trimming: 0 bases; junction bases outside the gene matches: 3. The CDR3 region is CASSTSGSEAKNIQYF. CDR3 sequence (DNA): TGCGCCAGCAGTACTAGCGGGAGCGAAGCCAAAAACATTCAGTACTTC.

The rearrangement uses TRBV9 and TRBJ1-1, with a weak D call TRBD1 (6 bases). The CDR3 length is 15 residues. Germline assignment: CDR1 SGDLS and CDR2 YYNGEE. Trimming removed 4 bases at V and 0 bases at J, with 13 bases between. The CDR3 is CASSKTGQMNTEAFF. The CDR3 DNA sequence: TGTGCCAGCAGCAAGACCGGACAGATGAACACTGAAGCTTTCTTT.

The CDR3 region is CASSPSQGFGSGNTIYF. The CDR3, as DNA: TGTGCCAGCAGTCCCTCGCAGGGATTTGGCTCTGGAAACACCATATATTTT. The genes are TRBV2 and TRBJ1-3, with D maybe TRBD1 (5 bases). CDR3 size: 17 residues. Germline loops: CDR1 SNHLY, CDR2 FYNNEI. V lost 5 bases to trimming and J lost 0 bases, with 17 bases between them.

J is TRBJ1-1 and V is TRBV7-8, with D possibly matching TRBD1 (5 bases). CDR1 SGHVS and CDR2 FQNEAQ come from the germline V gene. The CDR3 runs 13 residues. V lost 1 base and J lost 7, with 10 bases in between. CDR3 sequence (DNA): TGTGCCAGCAGCTTAGTCCGGGGGGTTGAAGCTTTCTTT. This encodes CASSLVRGVEAFF.

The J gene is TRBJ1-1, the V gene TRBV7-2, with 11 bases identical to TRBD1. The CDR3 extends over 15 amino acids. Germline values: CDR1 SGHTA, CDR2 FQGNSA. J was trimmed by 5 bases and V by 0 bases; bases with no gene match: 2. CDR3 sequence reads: CASSLAGTGGTEAFF. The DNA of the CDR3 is TGTGCCAGCAGCTTAGCCGGGACAGGGGGGACTGAAGCTTTCTTT.

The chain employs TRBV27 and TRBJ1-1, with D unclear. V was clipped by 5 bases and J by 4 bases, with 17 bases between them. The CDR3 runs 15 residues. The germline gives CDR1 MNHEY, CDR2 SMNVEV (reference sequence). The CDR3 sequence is CASSPTMRKTTEAFF. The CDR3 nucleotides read TGTGCCAGCAGTCCCACAATGAGGAAAACCACTGAAGCTTTCTTT.

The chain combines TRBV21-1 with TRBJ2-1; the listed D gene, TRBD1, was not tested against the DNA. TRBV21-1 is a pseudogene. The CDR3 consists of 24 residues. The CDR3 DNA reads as TGTGCCAGCAGCAAAGCACCACAGGCTCTTTTTCCGTATTTCGCAGGAATTTACTACAATGAGCAGTTCTTC. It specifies CASSKAPQALFPYFAGIYYNEQFF.

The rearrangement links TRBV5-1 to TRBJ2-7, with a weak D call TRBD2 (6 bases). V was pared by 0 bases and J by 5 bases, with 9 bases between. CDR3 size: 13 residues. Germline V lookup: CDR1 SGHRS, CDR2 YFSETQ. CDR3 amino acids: CASSLERGNEQYF. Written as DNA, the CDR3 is TGCGCCAGCAGCTTGGAACGGGGGAACGAGCAGTACTTC.

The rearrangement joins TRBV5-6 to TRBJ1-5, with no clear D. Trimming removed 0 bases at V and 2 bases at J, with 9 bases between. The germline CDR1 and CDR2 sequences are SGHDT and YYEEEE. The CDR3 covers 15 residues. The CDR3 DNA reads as TGTGCCAGCAGCTTGGAAGCATCGGGCAATCAGCCCCAGCATTTT. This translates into CASSLEASGNQPQHF.

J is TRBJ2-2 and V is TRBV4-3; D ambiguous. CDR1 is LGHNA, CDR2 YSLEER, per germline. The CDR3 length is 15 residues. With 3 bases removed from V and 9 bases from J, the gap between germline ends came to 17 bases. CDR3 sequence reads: CASSQQMTAARELFF. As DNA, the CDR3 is TGCGCCAGCAGCCAGCAGATGACTGCCGCCAGGGAGCTGTTTTTT.

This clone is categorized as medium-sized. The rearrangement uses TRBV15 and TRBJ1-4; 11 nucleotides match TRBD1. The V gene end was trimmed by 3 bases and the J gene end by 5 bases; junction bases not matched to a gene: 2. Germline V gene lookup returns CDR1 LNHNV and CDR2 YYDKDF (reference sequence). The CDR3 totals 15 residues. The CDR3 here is CATSSGTGGNEKLFF. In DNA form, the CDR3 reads TGTGCCACCAGCAGCGGGACAGGGGGAAATGAAAAACTGTTTTTT.

The CDR3 nucleotides are TGTGCCAGCAGTGGGCTAGCGGGGACCAATGAGCAGTTCTTC. Protein: CASSGLAGTNEQFF. V is TRBV6-4 and J is TRBJ2-1; 9 bases map to TRBD2. V was pared by 4 bases and J by 6 bases, with 4 bases of the junction left unmatched. CDR1 MRHNA and CDR2 SNTAGT come from the germline V gene. CDR3 length: 14 residues.

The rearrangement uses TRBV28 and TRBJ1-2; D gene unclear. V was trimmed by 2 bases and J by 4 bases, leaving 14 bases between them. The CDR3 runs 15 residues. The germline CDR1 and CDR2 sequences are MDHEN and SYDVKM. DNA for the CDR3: TGTGCCAGCAGTTTAGAGGTCTTCCCGACCTATGGCTACACCTTC. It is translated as CASSLEVFPTYGYTF.